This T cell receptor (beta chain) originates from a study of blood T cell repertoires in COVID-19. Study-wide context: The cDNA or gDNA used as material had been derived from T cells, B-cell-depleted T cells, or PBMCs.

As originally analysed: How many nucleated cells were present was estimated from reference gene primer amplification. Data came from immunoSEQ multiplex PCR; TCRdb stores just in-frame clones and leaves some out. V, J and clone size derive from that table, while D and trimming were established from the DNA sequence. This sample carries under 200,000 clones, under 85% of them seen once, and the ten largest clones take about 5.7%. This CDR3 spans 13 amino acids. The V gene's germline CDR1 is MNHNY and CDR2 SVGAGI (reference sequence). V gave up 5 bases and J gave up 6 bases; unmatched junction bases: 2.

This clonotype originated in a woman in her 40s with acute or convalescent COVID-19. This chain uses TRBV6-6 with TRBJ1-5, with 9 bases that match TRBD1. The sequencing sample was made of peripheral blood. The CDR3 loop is CASSGQGIQPQHF. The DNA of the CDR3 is TGTGCCAGCAGTGGACAGGGGATTCAGCCCCAGCATTTT.